This TCR beta chain appears in the sequencing data of a study of blood T cells in healthy people across ages. With regard to this clonotype: What it binds is not known. A much larger clonotype is one base distant, so this may be a read error.

Whole-study results and caveats: Naive CD4+ cells and diversity were both higher in long-lived donors than in aged donors. PBMCs that were unsorted prevented a conclusive naive versus antigen-experienced comparison.

A minimum of 7 million PBMCs was isolated per sample. It was with a sample-barcoded 5' primer and a J-beta primer mix that a second PCR of roughly 6 to 11 cycles was run. Each cDNA molecule, via a template-switch adaptor with 12 random nucleotides, was tagged. MiXCR, run by TCRdb on the 5' RACE reads, gives a single entry per CDR3 protein. The table has around 870,000 distinct CDR3 sequences, about 30% seen once. CDR3 length: 17 residues. Trimming pared 3 bases from V and 6 bases from J, leaving 18 bases between. The sequenced material came from blood. The genes are TRBV12-3 or TRBV12-4 and TRBJ1-6; maybe TRBD1 (6 bases). The clonotype was recovered from a woman older than 75 in good health. The CDR3 sequence: CASSLGGGGPRNSPLHF. In DNA, the CDR3 is TGTGCCAGCAGTTTGGGCGGCGGGGGCCCACGTAATTCACCCCTCCACTTT.